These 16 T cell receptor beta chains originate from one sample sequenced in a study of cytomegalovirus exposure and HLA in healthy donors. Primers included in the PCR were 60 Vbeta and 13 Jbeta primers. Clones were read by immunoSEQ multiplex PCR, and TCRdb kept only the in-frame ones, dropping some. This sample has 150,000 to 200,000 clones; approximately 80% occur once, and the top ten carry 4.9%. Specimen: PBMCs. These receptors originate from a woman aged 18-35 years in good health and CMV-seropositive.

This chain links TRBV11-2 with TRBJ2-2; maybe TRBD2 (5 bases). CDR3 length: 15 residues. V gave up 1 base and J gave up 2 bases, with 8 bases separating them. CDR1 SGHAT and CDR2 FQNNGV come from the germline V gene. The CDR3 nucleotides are TGTGCCAGCAGCTTAGGATGGACTAACACCGGGGAGCTGTTTTTT. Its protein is CASSLGWTNTGELFF.

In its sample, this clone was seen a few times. The chain's CDR3 is CASSILSGGDYEQYF. CDR3 sequence (DNA): TGTGCCAGCAGCATCCTTAGCGGGGGGGACTACGAGCAGTACTTC. This chain links TRBV11-2 with TRBJ2-7, with 11 bases fitting TRBD2. Germline loops: CDR1 SGHAT, CDR2 FQNNGV. The junction had 6 bases not matched to a gene; V was cut back by 5 bases and J by 3 bases. This CDR3 has 15 amino acids. The variable domain in full, with the rest retrieved from reference TRBV11-2 and TRBJ2-7, is EAGVAQSPRYKIIEKRQSVAFWCNPISGHATLYWYQQILGQGPKLLIQFQNNGVVDDSQLPKDRFSAERLKGVDSTLKIQPAKLEDSAVYLCASSILSGGDYEQYFGPGTRLTVT.

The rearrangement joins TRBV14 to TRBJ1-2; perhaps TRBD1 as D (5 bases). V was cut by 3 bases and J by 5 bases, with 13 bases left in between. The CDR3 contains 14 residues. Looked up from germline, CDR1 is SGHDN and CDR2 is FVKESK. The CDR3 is CASSHVMGQYGYTF. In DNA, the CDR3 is TGTGCCAGCAGCCACGTCATGGGGCAGTATGGCTACACCTTC.

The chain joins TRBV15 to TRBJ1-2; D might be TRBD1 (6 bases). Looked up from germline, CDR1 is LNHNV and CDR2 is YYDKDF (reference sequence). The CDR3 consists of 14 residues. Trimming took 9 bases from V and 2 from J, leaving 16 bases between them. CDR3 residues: CATSITGQNYGYTF. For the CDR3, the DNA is TGTGCCACGAGTATCACCGGACAGAACTATGGCTACACCTTC.

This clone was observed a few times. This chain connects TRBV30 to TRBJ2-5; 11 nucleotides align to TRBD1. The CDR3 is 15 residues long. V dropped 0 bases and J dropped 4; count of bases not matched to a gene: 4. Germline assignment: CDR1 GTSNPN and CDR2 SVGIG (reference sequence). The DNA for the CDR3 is TGTGCCTGGAGTGTAAAGGGACAGGGGGGAGAGACCCAGTACTTC. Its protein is CAWSVKGQGGETQYF.

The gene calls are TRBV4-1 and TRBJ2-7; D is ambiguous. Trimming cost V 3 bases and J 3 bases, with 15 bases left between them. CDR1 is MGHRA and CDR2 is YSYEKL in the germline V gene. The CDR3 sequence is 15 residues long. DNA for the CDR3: TGCGCCAGCAGCCAGAGTCGCAGAGGTTTCTACGAGCAGTACTTC. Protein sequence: CASSQSRRGFYEQYF.

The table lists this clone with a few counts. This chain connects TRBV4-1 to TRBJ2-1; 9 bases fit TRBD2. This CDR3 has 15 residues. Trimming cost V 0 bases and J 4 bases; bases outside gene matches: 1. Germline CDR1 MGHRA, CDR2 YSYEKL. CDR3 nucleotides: TGCGCCAGCAGCCAAGAGCGGGGGGGTTACAATGAGCAGTTCTTC. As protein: CASSQERGGYNEQFF.

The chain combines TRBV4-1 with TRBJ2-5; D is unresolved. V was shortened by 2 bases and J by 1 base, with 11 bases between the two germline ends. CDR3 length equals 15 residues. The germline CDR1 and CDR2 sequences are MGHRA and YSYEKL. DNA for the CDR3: TGCGCCAGCAGCCAAATCCCCCACAGCCAAGAGACCCAGTACTTC. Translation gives CASSQIPHSQETQYF.

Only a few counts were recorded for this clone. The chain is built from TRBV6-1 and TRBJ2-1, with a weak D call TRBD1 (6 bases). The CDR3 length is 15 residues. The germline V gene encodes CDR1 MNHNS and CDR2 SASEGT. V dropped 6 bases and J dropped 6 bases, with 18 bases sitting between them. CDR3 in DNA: TGTGCCAGCAGGGAATGGGGCCGAGGGGGCAATGAGCAGTTCTTC. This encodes CASREWGRGGNEQFF.

The CDR3 region is CASSPDPRRDRSLTGTGELFF. CDR3 nucleotide sequence: TGTGCCAGCAGCCCAGACCCGCGTCGGGACAGGTCCTTAACAGGCACCGGGGAGCTGTTTTTT. V usage is TRBV9 and J usage is TRBJ2-2, with 8 bases aligning to TRBD1. From germline, CDR1 is SGDLS and CDR2 YYNGEE. The trim removed 4 bases at V and 4 bases at J, leaving 24 bases unmatched. The CDR3 sequence is 21 residues long.

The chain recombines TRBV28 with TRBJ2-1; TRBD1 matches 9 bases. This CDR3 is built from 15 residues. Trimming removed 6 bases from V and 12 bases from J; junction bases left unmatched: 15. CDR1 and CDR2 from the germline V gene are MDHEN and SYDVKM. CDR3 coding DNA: TGTGCCAGCAGACCCTCCGGGACAGGGCTTGTGGGGCAGTTCTTC. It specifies CASRPSGTGLVGQFF.

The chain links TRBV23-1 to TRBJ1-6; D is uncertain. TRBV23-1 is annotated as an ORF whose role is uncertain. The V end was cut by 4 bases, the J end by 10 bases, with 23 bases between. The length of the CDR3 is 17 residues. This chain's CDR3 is CASSPPQVPAPGSPLHF. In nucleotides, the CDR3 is TGCGCCAGCAGTCCCCCCCAGGTCCCAGCACCGGGATCACCCCTCCACTTT.

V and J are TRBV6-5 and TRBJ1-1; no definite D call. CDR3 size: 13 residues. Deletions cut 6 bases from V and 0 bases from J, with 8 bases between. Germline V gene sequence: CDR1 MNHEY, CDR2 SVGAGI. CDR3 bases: TGTGCCAGCAGCCGGGGATTGAACACTGAAGCTTTCTTT. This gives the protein CASSRGLNTEAFF.

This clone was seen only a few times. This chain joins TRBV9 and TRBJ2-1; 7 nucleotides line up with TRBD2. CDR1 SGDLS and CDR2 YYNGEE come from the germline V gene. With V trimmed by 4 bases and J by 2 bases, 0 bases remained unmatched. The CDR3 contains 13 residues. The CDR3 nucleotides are TGTGCCAGCAGCCGGGGGGCCTACAATGAGCAGTTCTTC. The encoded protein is CASSRGAYNEQFF.

CDR3 sequence: CASSAREGVRAGGYTF. CDR3 DNA sequence: TGTGCCAGCAGCGCGAGAGAGGGGGTCAGGGCAGGTGGCTACACCTTC. The chain employs TRBV9 and TRBJ1-2, with D tentatively TRBD1 (6 bases). Germline loops: CDR1 SGDLS, CDR2 YYNGEE. V lost 3 bases to trimming and J lost 7 bases, with 22 bases between them. The CDR3 consists of 16 residues.

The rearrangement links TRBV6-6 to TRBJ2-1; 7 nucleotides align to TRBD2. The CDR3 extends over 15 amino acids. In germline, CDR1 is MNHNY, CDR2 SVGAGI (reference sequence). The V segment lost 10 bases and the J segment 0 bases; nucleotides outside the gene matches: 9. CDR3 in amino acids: CAIARAGSSYNEQFF. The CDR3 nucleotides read TGTGCCATTGCACGAGCGGGGAGCTCCTACAATGAGCAGTTCTTC.